This paragraph covers one T cell receptor beta chain sequence. Its antigen is currently unknown. The unique tags termed UMIs, each holding a 6-nucleotide sample barcode, were added by means of template switching. TCRdb re-called the 5' RACE reads; one entry per CDR3 protein, DNA not given. The specimen's table records fewer than 550,000 distinct CDR3 sequences. The entry originates in a study of monozygotic twins with inflammatory bowel disease. The study's findings and limits: A lone strong IBD-associated signal or clonotype found no support. Healthy twins shared more clonotypes with others than IBD patients, most markedly active ones. No difference was seen in repertoire similarity between concordant and discordant twins, possibly from limited power.

CDR3 length: 14 amino acids. Germline V lookup: CDR1 SNHLY, CDR2 FYNNEI. The receptor was derived from a human donor with ulcerative colitis or Crohn's disease, or a healthy co-twin of an affected twin (not recorded which). The specimen was blood. V is TRBV2 and J is TRBJ1-4. CDR3 amino acids: CASSDKGIYEKLFF.